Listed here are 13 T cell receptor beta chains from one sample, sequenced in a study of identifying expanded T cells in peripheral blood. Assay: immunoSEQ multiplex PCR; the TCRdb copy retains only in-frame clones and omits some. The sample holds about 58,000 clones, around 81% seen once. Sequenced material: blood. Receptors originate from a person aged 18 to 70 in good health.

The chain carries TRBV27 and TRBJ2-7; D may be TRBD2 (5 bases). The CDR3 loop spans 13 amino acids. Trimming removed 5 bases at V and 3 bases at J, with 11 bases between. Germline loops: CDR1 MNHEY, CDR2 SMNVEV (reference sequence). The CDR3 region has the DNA TGTGCCAGCAGTGTATGGGAGTTCTACGAGCAGTACGTC. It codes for CASSVWEFYEQYV.

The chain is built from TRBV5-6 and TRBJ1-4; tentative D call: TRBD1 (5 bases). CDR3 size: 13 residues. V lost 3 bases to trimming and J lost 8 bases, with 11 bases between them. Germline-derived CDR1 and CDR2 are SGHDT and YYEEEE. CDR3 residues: CASSSKWGEKLFF. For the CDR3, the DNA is TGTGCCAGCAGCTCCAAGTGGGGGGAAAAACTGTTTTTT.

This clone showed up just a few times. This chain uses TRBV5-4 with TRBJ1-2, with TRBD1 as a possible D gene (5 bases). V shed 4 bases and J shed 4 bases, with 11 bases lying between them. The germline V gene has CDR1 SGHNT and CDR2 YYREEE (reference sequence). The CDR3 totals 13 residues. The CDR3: CASSTGGSYGYTF. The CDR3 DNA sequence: TGTGCCAGCAGCACTGGGGGGAGCTATGGCTACACCTTC.

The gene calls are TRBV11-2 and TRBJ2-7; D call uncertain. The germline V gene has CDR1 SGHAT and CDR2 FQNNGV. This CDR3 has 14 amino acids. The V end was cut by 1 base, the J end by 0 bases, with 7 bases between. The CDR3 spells CASSLAALSYEQYF. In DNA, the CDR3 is TGTGCCAGCAGCTTAGCAGCGCTCTCCTACGAGCAGTACTTC.

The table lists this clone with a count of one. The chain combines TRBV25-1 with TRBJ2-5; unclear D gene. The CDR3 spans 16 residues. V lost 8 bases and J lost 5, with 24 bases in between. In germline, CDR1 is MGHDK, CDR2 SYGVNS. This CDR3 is CASEPTRVGGSETQYF. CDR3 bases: TGTGCCAGCGAACCAACCCGGGTGGGTGGATCGGAGACCCAGTACTTC.

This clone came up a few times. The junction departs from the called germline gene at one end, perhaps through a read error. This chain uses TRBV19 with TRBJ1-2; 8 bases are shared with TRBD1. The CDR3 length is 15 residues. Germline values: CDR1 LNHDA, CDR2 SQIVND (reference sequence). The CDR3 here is CASSMSQGANYGYTF. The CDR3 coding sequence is TGTGCCAGTAGTATGAGCCAGGGGGCTAATTATGGCTACACCTTC.

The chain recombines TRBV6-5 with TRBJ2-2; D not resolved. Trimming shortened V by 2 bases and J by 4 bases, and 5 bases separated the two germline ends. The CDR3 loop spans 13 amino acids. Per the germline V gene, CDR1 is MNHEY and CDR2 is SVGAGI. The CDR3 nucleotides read TGTGCCAGCAGTTACCTTCCCACCGGGGAGCTGTTTTTT. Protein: CASSYLPTGELFF.

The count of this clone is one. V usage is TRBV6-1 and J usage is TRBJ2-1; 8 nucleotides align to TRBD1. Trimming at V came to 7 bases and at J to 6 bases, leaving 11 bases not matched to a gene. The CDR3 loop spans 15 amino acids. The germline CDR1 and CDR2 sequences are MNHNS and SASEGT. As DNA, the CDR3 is TGTGCCAGCAAGTTCAGGGACAGGCTAAGCAATGAGCAGTTCTTC. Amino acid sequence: CASKFRDRLSNEQFF.

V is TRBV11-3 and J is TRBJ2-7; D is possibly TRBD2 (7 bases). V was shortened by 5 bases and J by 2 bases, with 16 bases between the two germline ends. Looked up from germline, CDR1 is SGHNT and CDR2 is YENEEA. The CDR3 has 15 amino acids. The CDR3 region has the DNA TGTGCCAGCAGCCCCCAAAGGGGGGGCACCTACGAGCAGTACTTC. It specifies CASSPQRGGTYEQYF.

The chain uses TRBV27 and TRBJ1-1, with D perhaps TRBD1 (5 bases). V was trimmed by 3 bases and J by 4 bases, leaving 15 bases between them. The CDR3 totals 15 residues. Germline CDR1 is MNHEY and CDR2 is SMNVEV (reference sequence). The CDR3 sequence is CASSFGGGVGTEAFF. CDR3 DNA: TGTGCCAGCAGTTTCGGTGGGGGGGTCGGCACTGAAGCTTTCTTT.

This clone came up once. The CDR3 loop reads CASSQGYAEAFF. Here the CDR3 DNA reads TGCGCCAGCAGCCAAGGATACGCTGAAGCTTTCTTT. This sequence joins TRBV4-1 and TRBJ1-1; D remains unclear. Germline CDR1 reads MGHRA; CDR2 reads YSYEKL. The ends were cut back, 1 base at V and 6 bases at J, with 6 bases in the middle. The CDR3 has 12 amino acids.

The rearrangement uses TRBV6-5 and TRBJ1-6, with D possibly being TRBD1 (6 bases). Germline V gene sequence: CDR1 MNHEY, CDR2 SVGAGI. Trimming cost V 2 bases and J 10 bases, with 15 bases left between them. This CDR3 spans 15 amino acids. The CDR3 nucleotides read TGTGCCAGCAGTTACGTGAGCAGGGGCAGGTCACCCCTCCACTTT. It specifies CASSYVSRGRSPLHF.

The chain's CDR3 is CASSFSSSHTSETQYF. CDR3 in DNA: TGTGCCAGCAGCTTCTCGTCTTCACACACGTCCGAGACCCAGTACTTC. The chain has TRBV11-3 and TRBJ2-5; D is ambiguous. There are 16 residues in the CDR3. V dropped 3 bases and J dropped 5 bases, with 19 bases sitting between them. Germline V CDR1 and CDR2: SGHNT, YENEEA.